The 10 T cell receptor beta chains below come from one sample, sequenced in a study of blood T cells in healthy people across ages. A second PCR, run for roughly 7 to 11 cycles, used a sample-barcoded 5' primer plus a J-beta primer mix. TCRdb redid the calling of the 5' RACE reads with MiXCR, one entry per CDR3 protein. The sample consists of around 1.5 million distinct CDR3 sequences, roughly 32% of them appearing once. The sample consisted of blood. The receptor source for this set is a woman in her twenties or thirties in good health.

This clonotype has at least ten counts. The chain combines TRBV12-3 or TRBV12-4 with TRBJ2-3; no clear D gene. The germline V and J ends were trimmed by 4 bases and 6 bases, with 5 bases remaining between them. This CDR3 spans 11 amino acids. The CDR3, as DNA: TGTGCCAGCAGTTCATTGGATACGCAGTATTTT. Translating gives CASSSLDTQYF.

In this sample, this clonotype turned up a few times. The rearrangement uses TRBV20-1 and TRBJ1-1; D is uncertain. Germline loops: CDR1 DFQATT, CDR2 SNEGSKA (reference sequence). This CDR3 comprises 13 residues. V lost 1 base and J 1 base, leaving 7 bases between the germline ends. CDR3 protein: CSARGNGNTEAFF. For the CDR3, the DNA is TGCAGTGCTAGAGGAAACGGGAACACTGAAGCTTTCTTT.

This clonotype has just a few counts. The chain carries TRBV29-1 and TRBJ1-1; no reliable D call. V shed 0 bases and J shed 4 bases, with 18 bases lying between them. CDR3 size: 16 residues. Germline values: CDR1 SQVTM, CDR2 ANQGSEA. CDR3 nucleotides: TGCAGCGTTGAAGATAAGTTAAGCCACGGGAGCACTGAAGCTTTCTTT. This encodes CSVEDKLSHGSTEAFF.

The rearrangement uses TRBV12-3 or TRBV12-4 and TRBJ2-4; D ambiguous. The CDR3 extends over 13 amino acids. The V end lost 3 bases, the J end lost 11 bases, and 14 bases lay between the germline ends. In DNA form, the CDR3 reads TGTGCCAGCAGTTTTCAGGCAGGTGAGCTTCAGTACTTC. Protein product: CASSFQAGELQYF.

A few counts support this clonotype. V usage is TRBV4-1 and J usage is TRBJ2-1; D tentatively fits TRBD1 or TRBD2 (5 bases each). The CDR3 extends over 12 amino acids. The V end lost 4 bases, the J end lost 7 bases, and 8 bases lay between the germline ends. The germline V gene encodes CDR1 MGHRA and CDR2 YSYEKL. The chain's CDR3 is CASSRGMNEQFF. In DNA form, the CDR3 reads TGCGCCAGCAGCCGGGGGATGAATGAGCAGTTCTTC.

This clonotype was counted a few times. V usage is TRBV2 and J usage is TRBJ2-1, with TRBD1 matching over 8 bases. The V and J ends lost 7 bases and 5 bases, in that order; junction bases with no gene match: 4. The CDR3 loop spans 13 amino acids. Germline CDR1 is SNHLY and CDR2 is FYNNEI. CDR3 region: CASTTGVDNEQFF. CDR3 coding DNA: TGTGCCAGCACGACAGGGGTAGACAATGAGCAGTTCTTC. Full variable domain (remainder filled in from reference TRBV2 and TRBJ2-1): EPEVTQTPSHQVTQMGQEVILRCVPISNHLYFYWYRQILGQKVEFLVSFYNNEISEKSEIFDDQFSVERPDGSNFTLKIRSTKLEDSAMYFCASTTGVDNEQFFGPGTRLTVL.

This clonotype was counted a few times. The chain carries TRBV6-6 and TRBJ1-2, with D possibly TRBD1 on 5 matching bases. Trimming shortened V by 0 bases and J by 2 bases, and 10 bases separated the two germline ends. This CDR3 spans 15 amino acids. Germline V lookup: CDR1 MNHNY, CDR2 SVGAGI (reference sequence). CDR3: CASSYSDKPNYGYTF. Written as DNA, the CDR3 is TGTGCCAGCAGTTACTCGGACAAACCAAACTATGGCTACACCTTC.

The sample holds a few counts of this clonotype. The chain links TRBV20-1 to TRBJ2-7; D gene uncertain. The CDR3 runs to 12 residues. Trimming shortened V by 4 bases and J by 6 bases, and 13 bases separated the two germline ends. CDR1 and CDR2 from the germline V gene are DFQATT and SNEGSKA (reference sequence). The CDR3 DNA reads as TGCAGTGCTACGAGGTCACCCTCCGAGCAGTACTTC. It encodes CSATRSPSEQYF.

The genes are TRBV5-8 and TRBJ1-3; D is unresolved. This CDR3 is built from 15 residues. The germline V gene has CDR1 SGHTS and CDR2 YDEGEE. V was clipped by 5 bases and J by 5 bases, with 17 bases between them. This CDR3 reads CASRPWAARRNTIYF. The CDR3 nucleotides are TGTGCCAGCAGACCTTGGGCGGCCAGACGAAACACCATATATTTT. The full variable domain, rest sourced from reference TRBV5-8 and TRBJ1-3, is EAGVTQSPTHLIKTRGQQATLRCSPISGHTSVYWYQQALGLGLQFLLWYDEGEERNRGNFPPRFSGRQFPNYSSELNVNALELEDSALYLCASRPWAARRNTIYFGEGSWLTVV.

The gene calls are TRBV12-3 or TRBV12-4 and TRBJ2-1, with D possibly matching TRBD2 (7 bases). The CDR3 totals 16 residues. V was shortened by 5 bases and J by 1 base, with 15 bases between the two germline ends. The CDR3 nucleotides read TGTGCCAGCAGTGGGGGGCGGGAGTCATCCTACAATGAGCAGTTCTTC. Residues: CASSGGRESSYNEQFF.